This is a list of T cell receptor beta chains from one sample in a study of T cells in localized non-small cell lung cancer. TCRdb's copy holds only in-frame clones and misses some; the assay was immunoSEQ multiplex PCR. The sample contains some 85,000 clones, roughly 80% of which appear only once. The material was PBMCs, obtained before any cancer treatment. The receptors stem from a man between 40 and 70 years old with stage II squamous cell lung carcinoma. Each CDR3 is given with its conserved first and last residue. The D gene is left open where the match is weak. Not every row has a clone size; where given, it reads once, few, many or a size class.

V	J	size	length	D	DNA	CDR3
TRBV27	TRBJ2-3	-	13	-	TGTGCCAGCAGCCCGGACCGTAGGGGTACGCAGTATTTT	CASSPDRRGTQYF
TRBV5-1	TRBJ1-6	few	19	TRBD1	TGCGCCAGCAGCTATGGGACAGGATCGAGGAGCTCCTATAATTCACCCCTCCACTTT	CASSYGTGSRSSYNSPLHF
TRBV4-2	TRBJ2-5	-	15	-	TGTGCCAGCAGCCAAGATAGGGGGTCGGGAGAGACCCAGTACTTC	CASSQDRGSGETQYF
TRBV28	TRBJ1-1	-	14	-	TGTGCCAGCAGTCCCTATCACAGGAACACTGAAGCTTTCTTT	CASSPYHRNTEAFF
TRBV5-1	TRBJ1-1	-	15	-	TGCGCCAGCAGCTTGGCAGAGGGGATGAACACTGAAGCTTTCTTT	CASSLAEGMNTEAFF
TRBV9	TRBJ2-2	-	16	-	TGTGCCAGCAGCGTAGCTCAGACAGGGAACACCGGGGAGCTGTTTTTT	CASSVAQTGNTGELFF
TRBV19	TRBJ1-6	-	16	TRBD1	TGTGCCAGTAGTAACTCCGGGACAGGAACCAATTCACCCCTCCACTTT	CASSNSGTGTNSPLHF
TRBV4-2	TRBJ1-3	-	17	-	TGTGCCAGCAGCCAAGTTACAGGGAAATTCTCTGGAAACACCATATATTTT	CASSQVTGKFSGNTIYF
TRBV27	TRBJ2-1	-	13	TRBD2	TGTGCCAGCAGTTGGAGCGGGAGGAATGAGCAGTTCTTC	CASSWSGRNEQFF
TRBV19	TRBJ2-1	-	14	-	TGTGCCAGTAGGGGCAGGGGAGGGGGCAATGAGCAGTTCTTC	CASRGRGGGNEQFF
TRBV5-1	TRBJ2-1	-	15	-	TGCGCCAGCAGCTTGGCCAAGGGGGTTTACAATGAGCAGTTCTTC	CASSLAKGVYNEQFF
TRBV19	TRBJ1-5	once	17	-	TGTGCCAGTAGTATAGATAAGACGGGATTTAGCAATCAGCCCCAGCATTTT	CASSIDKTGFSNQPQHF
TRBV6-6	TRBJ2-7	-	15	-	TGTGCCAGCAGTCCTGGCGGCGGACCTTTCTACGAGCAGTACTTC	CASSPGGGPFYEQYF
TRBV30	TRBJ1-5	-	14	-	TGTGCCTGGAGTAATAGGATTGGCAATCAGCCCCAGCATTTT	CAWSNRIGNQPQHF
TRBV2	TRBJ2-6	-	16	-	TGTGCCAGCAGCCCCCGACAGATCACTGGGGCCAACGTCCTGACTTTC	CASSPRQITGANVLTF
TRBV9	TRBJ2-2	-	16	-	TGTGCCAGCAGCGTACGAGGGGATACGAACACCGGGGAGCTGTTTTTT	CASSVRGDTNTGELFF
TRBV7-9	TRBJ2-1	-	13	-	TGTGCCAGCAGCTCTCTCATCCCGGGGGAGCAGTTCTTC	CASSSLIPGEQFF
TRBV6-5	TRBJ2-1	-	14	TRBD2	TGTGCCAGCAGGGAGCGGGAGGCCCTCAATGAGCAGTTCTTC	CASREREALNEQFF
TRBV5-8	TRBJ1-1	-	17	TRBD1	TGTGCCAGCAGCTCAGACCGTCTCTGGGACAGCCCGTCTGAAGCTTTCTTT	CASSSDRLWDSPSEAFF
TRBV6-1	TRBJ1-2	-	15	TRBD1	TGTGCCAGCAGTGTAACCGGGACAGCTAACTATGGCTACACCTTC	CASSVTGTANYGYTF
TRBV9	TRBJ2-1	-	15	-	TGTGCCAGCAGCGTAGCGGCCAGATCCTACAATGAGCAGTTCTTC	CASSVAARSYNEQFF
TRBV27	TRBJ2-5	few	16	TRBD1	TGTGCCAGCAGTTTAATTAGGACAGGGGGCATCGAGACCCAGTACTTC	CASSLIRTGGIETQYF
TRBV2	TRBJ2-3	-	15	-	TGTGCCAGCAGGGAGGATGGCGGAGGCACAGATACGCAGTATTTT	CASREDGGGTDTQYF
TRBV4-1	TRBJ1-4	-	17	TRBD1	TGCGCCAGCAGTCGGTCCCGGGACAGGGCGGCTGATGAAAAACTGTTTTTT	CASSRSRDRAADEKLFF
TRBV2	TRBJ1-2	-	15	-	TGTGCCAGCAGTGAAGCCAGGGACATTAACTATGGCTACACCTTC	CASSEARDINYGYTF
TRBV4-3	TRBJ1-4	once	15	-	TGCGCCAGCAGCTCCGGGAAAGGGCTAGATGAAAAACTGTTTTTT	CASSSGKGLDEKLFF
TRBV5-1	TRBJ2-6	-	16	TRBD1	TGCGCCAGCAGCTCGGGACAGACCTCTGGGGCCAACGTCCTGACTTTC	CASSSGQTSGANVLTF
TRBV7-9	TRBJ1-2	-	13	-	TGTGCCAGCAGCTTAGAAGGTTACTATGGCTACACCTTC	CASSLEGYYGYTF
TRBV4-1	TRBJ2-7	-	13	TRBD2	TGCGCCAGCAGTTTCCGGGAGGGCTACGAGCAGTACTTC	CASSFREGYEQYF
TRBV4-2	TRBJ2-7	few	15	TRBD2	TGTGCCAGCAGCCAAGAGGAAGCGGGGCTCTACGAGCAGTACTTC	CASSQEEAGLYEQYF
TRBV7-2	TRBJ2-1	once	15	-	TGTGCCAGCAGCCTGACTAGATCCTCCTACAATGAGCAGTTCTTC	CASSLTRSSYNEQFF
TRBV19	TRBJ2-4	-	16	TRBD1	TGTGCCAGTAGTCCGCGGACAGGGGACGGCAAAAACATTCAGTACTTC	CASSPRTGDGKNIQYF
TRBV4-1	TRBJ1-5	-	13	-	TGCGCCAGCAGCCAAGATAGGATTCAGCCCCAGCATTTT	CASSQDRIQPQHF
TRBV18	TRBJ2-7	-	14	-	TGTGCCAGCTCACCGCGCGGGGACAGCCAAGAGCAGTACTTC	CASSPRGDSQEQYF
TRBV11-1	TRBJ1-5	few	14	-	TGTGCCAGCAGCTTGGGCCCGCTGAATCAGCCCCAGCATTTT	CASSLGPLNQPQHF
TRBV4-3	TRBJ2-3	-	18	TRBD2	TGCGCCAGCAGCACGGGACTAGCGGGGGTCGGGGGTCCAGATACGCAGTATTTT	CASSTGLAGVGGPDTQYF
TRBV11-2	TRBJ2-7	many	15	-	TGTGCCAGCAGCTTAGAACTAGCTGTAATATACGAGCAGTACTTC	CASSLELAVIYEQYF
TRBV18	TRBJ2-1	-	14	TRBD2	TGTGCCAGCTCACCATCGGGACTAGTTTGGGAGCAGTTCTTC	CASSPSGLVWEQFF
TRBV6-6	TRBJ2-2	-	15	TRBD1	TGTGCCAGCAGTCGGACAGGGGGCTTCGTAGAGGAGCTGTTTTTT	CASSRTGGFVEELFF
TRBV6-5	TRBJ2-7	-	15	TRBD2	TGTGCCAGCAGTTTCCAGCGGGGGAGTCCCTACGAGCAGTACTTC	CASSFQRGSPYEQYF
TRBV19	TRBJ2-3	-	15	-	TGTGCCAGTAGTATTGTTAGCTCTAGCACAGATACGCAGTATTTT	CASSIVSSSTDTQYF
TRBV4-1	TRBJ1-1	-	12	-	TGCGCCAGCAGCCAGTTGAACACTGAAGCTTTCTTT	CASSQLNTEAFF